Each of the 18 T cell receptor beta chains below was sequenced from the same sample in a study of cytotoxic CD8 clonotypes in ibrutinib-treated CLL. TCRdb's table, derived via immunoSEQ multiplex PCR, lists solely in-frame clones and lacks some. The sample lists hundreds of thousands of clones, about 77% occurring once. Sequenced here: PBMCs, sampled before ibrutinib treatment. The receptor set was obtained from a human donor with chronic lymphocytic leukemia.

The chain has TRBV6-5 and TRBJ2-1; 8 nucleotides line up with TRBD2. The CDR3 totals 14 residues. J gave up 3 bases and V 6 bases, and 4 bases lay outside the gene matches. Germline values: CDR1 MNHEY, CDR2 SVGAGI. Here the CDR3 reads CASSLSGSYNEQFF. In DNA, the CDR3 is TGTGCCAGCAGCCTGAGCGGGAGCTACAATGAGCAGTTCTTC.

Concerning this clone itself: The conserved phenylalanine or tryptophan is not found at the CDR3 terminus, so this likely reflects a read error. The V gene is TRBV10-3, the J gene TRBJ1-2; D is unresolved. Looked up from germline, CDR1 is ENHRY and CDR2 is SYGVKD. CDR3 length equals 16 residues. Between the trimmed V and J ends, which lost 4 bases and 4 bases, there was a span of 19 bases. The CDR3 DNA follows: TGTGCCATCAGTGGGGCCCAGGCCGCTTACAGCTATGGCTACACCCTC. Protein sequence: CAISGAQAAYSYGYTL.

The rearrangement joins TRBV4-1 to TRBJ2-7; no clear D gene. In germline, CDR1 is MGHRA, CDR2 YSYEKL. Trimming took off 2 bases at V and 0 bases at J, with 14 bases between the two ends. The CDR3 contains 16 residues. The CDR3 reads CASSQSLADLSYEQYF. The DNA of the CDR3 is TGCGCCAGCAGCCAAAGCTTGGCGGACCTCTCCTACGAGCAGTACTTC.

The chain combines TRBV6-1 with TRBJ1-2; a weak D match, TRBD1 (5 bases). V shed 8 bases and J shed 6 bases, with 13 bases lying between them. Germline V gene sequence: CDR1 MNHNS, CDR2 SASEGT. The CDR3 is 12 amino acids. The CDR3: CASATEVDGYTF. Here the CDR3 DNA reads TGTGCCAGCGCGACAGAAGTTGATGGCTACACCTTC.

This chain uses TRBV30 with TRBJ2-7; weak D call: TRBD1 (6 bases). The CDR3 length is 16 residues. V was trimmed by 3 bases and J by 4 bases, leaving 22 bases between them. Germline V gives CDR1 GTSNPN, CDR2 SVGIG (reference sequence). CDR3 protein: CAWRVSAGRGDYEQYF. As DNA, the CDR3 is TGTGCCTGGAGAGTCTCTGCAGGCAGGGGAGATTACGAGCAGTACTTC.

The CDR3 sequence: CASSLGTGSGYEQYF. DNA for the CDR3: TGTGCCAGCAGCTTAGGGACAGGGTCTGGGTACGAGCAGTACTTC. This chain joins TRBV11-2 and TRBJ2-7; 8 nucleotides align to TRBD1. Per the germline V gene, CDR1 is SGHAT and CDR2 is FQNNGV. This CDR3 contains 15 residues. Losses at the gene ends were 1 base for V and 4 bases for J; bases not matched to a gene: 6.

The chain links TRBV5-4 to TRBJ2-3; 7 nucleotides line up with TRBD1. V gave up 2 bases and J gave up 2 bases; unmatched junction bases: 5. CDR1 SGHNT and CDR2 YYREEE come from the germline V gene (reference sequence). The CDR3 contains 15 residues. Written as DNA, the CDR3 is TGTGCCAGCAGCTTAGCCGGGACAGCCACAGATACGCAGTATTTT. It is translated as CASSLAGTATDTQYF. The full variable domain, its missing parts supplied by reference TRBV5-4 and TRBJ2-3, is ETGVTQSPTHLIKTRGQQVTLRCSSQSGHNTVSWYQQALGQGPQFIFQYYREEENGRGNFPPRFSGLQFPNYSSELNVNALELDDSALYLCASSLAGTATDTQYFGPGTRLTVL.

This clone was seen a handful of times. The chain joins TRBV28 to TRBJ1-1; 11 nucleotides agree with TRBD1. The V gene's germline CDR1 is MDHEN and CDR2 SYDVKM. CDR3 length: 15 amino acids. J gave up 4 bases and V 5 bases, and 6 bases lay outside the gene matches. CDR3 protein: CASSLAGTGGTEAFF. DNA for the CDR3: TGTGCCAGCAGTCTAGCCGGGACAGGGGGCACTGAAGCTTTCTTT.

This CDR3 reads CASRDATNEKLFF. The CDR3 nucleotides read TGTGCCAGCAGGGACGCAACTAATGAAAAACTGTTTTTT. The chain links TRBV10-3 to TRBJ1-4, with D possibly being TRBD1 (5 bases). V was shortened by 10 bases and J by 0 bases, with 9 bases between the two germline ends. CDR1 is ENHRY, CDR2 SYGVKD, per germline. The CDR3 consists of 13 residues.

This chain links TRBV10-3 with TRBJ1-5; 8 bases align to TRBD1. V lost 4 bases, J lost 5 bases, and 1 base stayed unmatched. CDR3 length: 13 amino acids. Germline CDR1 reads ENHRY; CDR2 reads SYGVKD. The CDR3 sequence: CAISAGQDQPQHF. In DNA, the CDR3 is TGTGCCATCAGTGCGGGACAGGATCAGCCCCAGCATTTT.

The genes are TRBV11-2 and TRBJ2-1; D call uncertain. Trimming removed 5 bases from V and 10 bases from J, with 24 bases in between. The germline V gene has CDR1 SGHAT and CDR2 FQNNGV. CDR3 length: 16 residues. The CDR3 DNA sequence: TGTGCCAGCAGCCCCGTCACGTGGTCCCGGTTAAACGAGCAGTTCTTC. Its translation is CASSPVTWSRLNEQFF.

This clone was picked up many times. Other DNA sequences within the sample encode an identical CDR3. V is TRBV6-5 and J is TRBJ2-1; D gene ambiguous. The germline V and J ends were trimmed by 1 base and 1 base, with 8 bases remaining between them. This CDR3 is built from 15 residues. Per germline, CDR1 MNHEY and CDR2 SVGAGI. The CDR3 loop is CASSYLAFSYNEQFF. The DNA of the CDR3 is TGTGCCAGCAGTTACTTGGCGTTTTCCTACAATGAGCAGTTCTTC.

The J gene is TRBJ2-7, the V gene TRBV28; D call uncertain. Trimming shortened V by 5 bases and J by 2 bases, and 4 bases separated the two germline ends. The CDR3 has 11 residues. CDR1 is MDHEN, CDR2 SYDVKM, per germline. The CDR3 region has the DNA TGTGCCAGCAGTCTCGCCTACGAGCAGTACTTC. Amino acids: CASSLAYEQYF.

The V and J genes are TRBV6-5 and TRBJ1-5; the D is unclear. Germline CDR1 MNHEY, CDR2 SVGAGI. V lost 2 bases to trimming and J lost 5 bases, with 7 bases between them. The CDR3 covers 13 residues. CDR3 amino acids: CASSYGLDQPQHF. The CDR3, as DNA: TGTGCCAGCAGTTACGGTCTAGATCAGCCCCAGCATTTT.

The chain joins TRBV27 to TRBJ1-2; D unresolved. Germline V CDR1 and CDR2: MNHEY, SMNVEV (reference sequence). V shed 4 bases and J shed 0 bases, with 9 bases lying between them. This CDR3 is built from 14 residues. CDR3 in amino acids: CASSYRATNYGYTF. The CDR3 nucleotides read TGTGCCAGCAGTTATCGGGCTACTAACTATGGCTACACCTTC.

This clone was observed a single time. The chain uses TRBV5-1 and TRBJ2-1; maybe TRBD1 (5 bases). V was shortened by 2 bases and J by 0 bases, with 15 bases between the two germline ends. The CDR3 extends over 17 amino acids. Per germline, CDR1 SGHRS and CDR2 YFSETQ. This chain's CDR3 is CASSFRQPQDSYNEQFF. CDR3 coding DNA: TGCGCCAGCAGCTTTCGACAGCCCCAAGACTCCTACAATGAGCAGTTCTTC.

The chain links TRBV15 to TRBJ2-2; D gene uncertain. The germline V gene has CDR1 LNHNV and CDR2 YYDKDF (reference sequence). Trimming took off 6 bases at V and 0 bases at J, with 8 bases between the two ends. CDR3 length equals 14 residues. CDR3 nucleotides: TGTGCCACCAGAAGTGAGCCGAACACCGGGGAGCTGTTTTTT. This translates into CATRSEPNTGELFF.

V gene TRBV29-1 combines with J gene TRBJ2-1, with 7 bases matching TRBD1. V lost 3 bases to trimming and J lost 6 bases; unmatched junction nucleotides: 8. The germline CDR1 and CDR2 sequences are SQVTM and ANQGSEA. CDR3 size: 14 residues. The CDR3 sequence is CSVDSAPGGNEQFF. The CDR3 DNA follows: TGCAGCGTTGATTCGGCGCCAGGGGGCAATGAGCAGTTCTTC.